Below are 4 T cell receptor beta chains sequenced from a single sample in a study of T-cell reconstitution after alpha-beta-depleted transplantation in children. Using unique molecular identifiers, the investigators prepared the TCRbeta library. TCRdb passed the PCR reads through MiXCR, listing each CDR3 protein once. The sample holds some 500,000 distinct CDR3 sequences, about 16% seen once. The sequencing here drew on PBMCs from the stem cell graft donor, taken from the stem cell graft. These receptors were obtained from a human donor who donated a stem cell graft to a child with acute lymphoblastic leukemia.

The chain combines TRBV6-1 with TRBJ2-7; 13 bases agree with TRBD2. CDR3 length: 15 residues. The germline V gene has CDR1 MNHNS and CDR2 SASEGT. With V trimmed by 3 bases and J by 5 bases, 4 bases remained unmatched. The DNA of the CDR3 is TGTGCCAGCAGTGACCCGGGACTAGCGGGAAACGAGCAGTACTTC. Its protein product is CASSDPGLAGNEQYF.

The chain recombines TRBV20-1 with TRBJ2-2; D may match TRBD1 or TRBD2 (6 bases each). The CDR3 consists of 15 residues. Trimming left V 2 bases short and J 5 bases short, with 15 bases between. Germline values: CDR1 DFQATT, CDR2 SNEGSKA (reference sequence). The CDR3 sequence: CSARTSGGGTGELFF. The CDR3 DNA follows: TGCAGTGCTAGAACGAGCGGAGGGGGGACCGGGGAGCTGTTTTTT.

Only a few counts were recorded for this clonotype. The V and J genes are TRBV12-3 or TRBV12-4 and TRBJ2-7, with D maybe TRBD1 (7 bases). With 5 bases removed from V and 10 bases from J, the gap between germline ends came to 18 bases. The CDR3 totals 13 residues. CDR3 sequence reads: CASSPVEGTDQYF. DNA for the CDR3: TGTGCCAGCAGTCCTGTGGAGGGGACAGACCAGTACTTC.

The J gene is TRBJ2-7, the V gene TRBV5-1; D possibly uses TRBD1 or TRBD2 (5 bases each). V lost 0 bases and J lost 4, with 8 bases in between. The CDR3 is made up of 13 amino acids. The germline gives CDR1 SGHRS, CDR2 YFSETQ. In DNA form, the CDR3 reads TGCGCCAGCAGCTTGGAATGGGGGTACGAGCAGTACTTC. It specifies CASSLEWGYEQYF.